Listed below are T cell receptor beta chains from one sample, sequenced in a study of cytomegalovirus exposure and HLA in healthy donors. The method was immunoSEQ multiplex PCR; TCRdb's version includes in-frame clones alone and lacks a portion of them. Of roughly 170,000 clones in the sample, 80% to 85% were seen once. Sequenced input: PBMCs. Every receptor here comes from a young woman in good health and CMV-seropositive. Each CDR3 is given with its conserved first and last residue. D genes are given only for firm matches. Size is omitted from some rows. Given values are once, few, many or a class for expanded clones.

clone size,J gene,V gene,D gene,CDR3 DNA,CDR3 protein
.,TRBJ2-5,TRBV6-5,.,TGTGCCAGCACCTGGGGCAGGAGCCAAGAGACCCAGTACTTC,CASTWGRSQETQYF
few,TRBJ2-7,TRBV6-1,TRBD2,TGTGCCAGCAGTGAGTTAGCGGGGGGGAACTACGAGCAGTACTTC,CASSELAGGNYEQYF
.,TRBJ1-2,TRBV4-3,.,TGCGCCAGCAGCCAAGTAGAAACAGAGACTAACTATGGCTACACCTTC,CASSQVETETNYGYTF
.,TRBJ2-3,TRBV5-8,TRBD2,TGTGCCAGCAGCTCGCAGGTACTAGCGGGCAGGCACACAGATACGCAGTATTTT,CASSSQVLAGRHTDTQYF
.,TRBJ2-1,TRBV6-6,.,TGTGCCAGCAGGCTACAGGCGAGCTCCTACAATGAGCAGTTCTTC,CASRLQASSYNEQFF
.,TRBJ2-3,TRBV11-3,TRBD1,TGTGCCAGCAGCGCAACCGGACAGGGAACGCAGTATTTT,CASSATGQGTQYF
.,TRBJ2-6,TRBV4-2,TRBD2,TGTGCCAGCAGCCAAGAGGTAGCGGGGCCCTCTGGGGCCAACGTCCTGACTTTC,CASSQEVAGPSGANVLTF
.,TRBJ2-4,TRBV5-6,.,TGTGCCAGCAGCTTGGCTTTGGAGGCCAAAAACATTCAGTACTTC,CASSLALEAKNIQYF
.,TRBJ1-2,TRBV2,.,TGTGCCAGCAGTGAAGCCGGCCAGGGCAGAGATGGCTACACCTTC,CASSEAGQGRDGYTF
.,TRBJ2-1,TRBV5-1,.,TGCGCCAGCAGCTCGTCGGACTTGCAGAATGAGCAGTTCTTC,CASSSSDLQNEQFF
.,TRBJ2-3,TRBV4-1,TRBD2,TGCGCCAGCAGCCAAGAGTCTAGCGGGGGTTACGCAGATACGCAGTATTTT,CASSQESSGGYADTQYF
.,TRBJ1-5,TRBV5-8,.,TGTGCCAGCAGCCTCCGGAGAATTAGCAATCAGCCCCAGCATTTT,CASSLRRISNQPQHF
.,TRBJ2-7,TRBV15,.,TGTGCCACCAGCAGAGATGCTCAGGGTAGGGCCTACGAGCAGTACTTC,CATSRDAQGRAYEQYF
many,TRBJ2-7,TRBV7-2,TRBD2,TGTGCCAGCAGCTCCCACCTGACTCTTAGCGGGGGGTCTGGGTACGAGCAGTACTTC,CASSSHLTLSGGSGYEQYF
many,TRBJ1-4,TRBV11-2,.,TGTGCCAGCAGCTTAGCGGCAGGGCGCGAGGAAAAACTGTTTTTT,CASSLAAGREEKLFF
once,TRBJ2-1,TRBV6-5,TRBD1,TGTGCCAGCAGCCGAGGGACAGGGGGGTTCTATGAGCAGTTCTTC,CASSRGTGGFYEQFF